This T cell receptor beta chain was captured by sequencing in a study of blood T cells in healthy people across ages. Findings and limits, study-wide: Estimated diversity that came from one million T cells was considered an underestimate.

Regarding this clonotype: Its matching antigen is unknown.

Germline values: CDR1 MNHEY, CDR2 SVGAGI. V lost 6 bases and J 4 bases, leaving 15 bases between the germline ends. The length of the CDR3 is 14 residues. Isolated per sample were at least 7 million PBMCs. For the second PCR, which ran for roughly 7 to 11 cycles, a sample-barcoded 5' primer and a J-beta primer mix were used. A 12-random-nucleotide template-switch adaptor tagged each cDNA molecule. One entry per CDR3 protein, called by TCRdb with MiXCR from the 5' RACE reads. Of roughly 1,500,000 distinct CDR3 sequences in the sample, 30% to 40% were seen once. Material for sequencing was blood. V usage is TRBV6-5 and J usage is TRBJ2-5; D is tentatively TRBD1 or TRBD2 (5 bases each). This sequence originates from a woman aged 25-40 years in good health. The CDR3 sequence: CASRLGVLGETQYF. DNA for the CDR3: TGTGCCAGCAGACTAGGGGTCCTGGGAGAGACCCAGTACTTC.